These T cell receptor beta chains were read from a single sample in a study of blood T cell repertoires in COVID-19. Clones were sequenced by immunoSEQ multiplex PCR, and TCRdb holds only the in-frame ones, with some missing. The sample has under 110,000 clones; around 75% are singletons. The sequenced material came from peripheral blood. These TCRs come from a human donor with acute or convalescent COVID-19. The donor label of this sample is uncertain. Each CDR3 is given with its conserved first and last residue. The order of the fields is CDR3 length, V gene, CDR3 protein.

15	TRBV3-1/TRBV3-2	CATSRGSSYNSPLHF
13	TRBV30	CAWSVSGHSGYTF
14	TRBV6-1	CASSEGGSGNTIYF
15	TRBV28	CASLDRVGANYGYTF
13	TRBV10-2	CASSRQGSTEAFF
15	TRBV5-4	CASRWTGGLRNGYTF
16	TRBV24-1	CATSDNRERGGYEQFF
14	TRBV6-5	CASSSTGVNQPQHF
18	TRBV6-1	CASSEAGLLETTLGEQYF
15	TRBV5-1	CASNRGSGSNTEAFF
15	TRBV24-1	CATSDFARDTGELFF
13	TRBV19	CASSITGRTEAFF
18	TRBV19	CASSTGGLVTSSGNTIYF
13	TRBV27	CASSYRVRQPQHF
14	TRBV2	CASSGIRGTGELFF
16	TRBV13	CASSSRTGIHTDTQYF
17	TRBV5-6	CASSFLVPGEGGNTIYF
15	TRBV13	CASSFKAGGKETQYF
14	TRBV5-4	CASSLAAGDTEAFF
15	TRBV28	CASSALLSSNQPQHF
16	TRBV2	CASSDGAGWAGNTIYF
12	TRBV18	CASSPPGGLAFF
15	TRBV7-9	CASSSSSGYQETQYF
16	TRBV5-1	CASSSLAGGGADTQYF
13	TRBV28	CASSLLENEKLFF
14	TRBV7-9	CASRAGTGLEKLFF
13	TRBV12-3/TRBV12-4	CASSLANQETQYF
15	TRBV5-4	CASSLFGTGKNIQYF
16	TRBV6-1	CASSEGYGASNTEAFF
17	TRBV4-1	CASSQDPEGALFSEQFF
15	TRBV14	CASSQWGGRSTEAFF
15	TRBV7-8	CASSLGGTGNTEAFF
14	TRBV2	CASSEGQEDTEAFF
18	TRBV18	CASSYHMVEDNFPETQYF
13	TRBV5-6	CASSRIGQYGYTF
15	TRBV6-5	CARAGLAGGQMAQYF
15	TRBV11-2	CASSLVGGAVPEQFF
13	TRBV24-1	CATSDASFDEQFF
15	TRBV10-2	CASRPIAGGPNEQFF
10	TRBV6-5	CASGQGEAFF
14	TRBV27	CASSSWGGANEQFF
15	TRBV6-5	CASSFDRNPKNIQYF
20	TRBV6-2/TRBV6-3	CASSYPLLDRGRLLNTEAFF
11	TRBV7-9	CASSELTEQFF
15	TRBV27	CASRSHRERVYGYTF
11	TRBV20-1	CSGSQGYGYTF
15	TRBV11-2	CASSLRGTPSDTQYF
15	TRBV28	CASSFERYGANVLTF
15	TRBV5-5	CASSLRVPGGEKLFF
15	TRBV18	CASSPRGTAEDTQYF
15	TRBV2	CASSPGLAGANEQFF
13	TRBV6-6	CASTLTGNQPQHF
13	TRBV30	CAWSVRGNQPQHF
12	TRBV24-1	CATSDRNTEAFF
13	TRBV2	CASRENSNQPQHF
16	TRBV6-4	CASSDSPGKGAGELFF
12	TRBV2	CASLLEWTEAFF
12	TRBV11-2	CASTRLFHEQFF
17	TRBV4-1	CASSQDRPRGTQETQYF
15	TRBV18	CASSPSGPSGNTIYF